Detailed here is one T cell receptor beta chain. These data originate in a study of blood T cell repertoires in COVID-19. Sequenced by immunoSEQ multiplex PCR; TCRdb stores in-frame clones only, minus some. The data hold 250,000 or so clones, with about 87% observed a single time. This CDR3 is 16 amino acids long. Germline V lookup: CDR1 SGHVS, CDR2 FQNEAQ. The junction had 10 bases not matched to a gene; V was cut back by 5 bases and J by 4 bases. The sequence derives from a woman between 40 and 55 years old with acute COVID-19. Sample: PBMCs or T cells enriched from blood (not recorded which). This chain connects TRBV7-8 to TRBJ2-7, with 11 bases identical to TRBD2. The CDR3 loop reads CASSAQTSGEFYEQYF. The CDR3 DNA sequence: TGTGCCAGCAGCGCCCAGACTAGCGGGGAATTTTACGAGCAGTACTTC.